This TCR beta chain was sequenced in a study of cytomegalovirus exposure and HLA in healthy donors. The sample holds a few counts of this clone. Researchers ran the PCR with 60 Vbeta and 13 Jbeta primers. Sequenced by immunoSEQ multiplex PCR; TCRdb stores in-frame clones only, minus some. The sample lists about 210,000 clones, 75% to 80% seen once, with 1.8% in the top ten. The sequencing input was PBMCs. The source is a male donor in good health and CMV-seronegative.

The CDR3, as DNA: TGTGCCAGCAGCTTCCCTTCTGGGGCCAACGTCCTGACTTTC. Protein sequence: CASSFPSGANVLTF. This chain joins TRBV5-4 and TRBJ2-6; D ambiguous. Trimming took 2 bases from V and 1 from J, leaving 4 bases between them. CDR1 and CDR2 (germline): SGHNT, YYREEE (reference sequence). The CDR3 has 14 residues.